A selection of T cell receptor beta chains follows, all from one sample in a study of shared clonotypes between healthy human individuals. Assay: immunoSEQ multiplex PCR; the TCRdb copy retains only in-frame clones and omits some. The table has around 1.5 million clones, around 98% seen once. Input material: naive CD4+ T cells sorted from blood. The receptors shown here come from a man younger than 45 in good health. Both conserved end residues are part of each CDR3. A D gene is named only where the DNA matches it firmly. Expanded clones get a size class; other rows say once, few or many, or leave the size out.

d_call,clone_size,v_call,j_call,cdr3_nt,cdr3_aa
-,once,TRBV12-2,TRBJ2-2,TGTGCAAGTCGCAAAACCGGGACTCCTTACACCGGGGAGCTGTTTTTT,CASRKTGTPYTGELFF
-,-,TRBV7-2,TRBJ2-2,TGTGCCAGCAGCTTACGTTTTAGGGGGACCGGGGAGCTGTTTTTT,CASSLRFRGTGELFF
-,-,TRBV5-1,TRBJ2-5,TGCGCCAGCAGCTTGGGAGAGGCGGAGATGGTCCAAGAGACCCAGTACTTC,CASSLGEAEMVQETQYF
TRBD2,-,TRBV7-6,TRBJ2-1,TGTGCCAGCAGCTTACTATACCCCGGGAGGCCCGAAGGTAGTGAGCAGTTCTTC,CASSLLYPGRPEGSEQFF
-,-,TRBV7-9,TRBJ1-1,TGTGCCAGCAGCCTCCGGGGAGGGGAGGAAGCTTTCTTT,CASSLRGGEEAFF
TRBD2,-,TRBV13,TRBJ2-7,TGTGCCAGCAGCTTGAATAGCGGGAGCATCTACGAGCAGTACTTC,CASSLNSGSIYEQYF
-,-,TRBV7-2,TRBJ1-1,TGTGCCAGCAGCGGAGATAAAGAAGCTTTCTTT,CASSGDKEAFF
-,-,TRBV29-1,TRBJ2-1,TGCAGCATTGGGGGGGCTAGCGAAGCTTACAATGAGCAGTTCTTC,CSIGGASEAYNEQFF
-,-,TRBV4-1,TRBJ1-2,TGCGCCAGCAGCCAAGACCCCGGTCGATCAGGAGGCTATGGCTACACCTTC,CASSQDPGRSGGYGYTF
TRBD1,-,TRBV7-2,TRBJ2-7,TGTGCCAGCAGCCTCGGACAGGGATTTCTATACGAGCAGTACTTC,CASSLGQGFLYEQYF
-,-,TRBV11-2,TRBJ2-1,TGTGCCAGCAGCTTAGGAGGGGCGCACTACAATGAGCAGTTCTTC,CASSLGGAHYNEQFF
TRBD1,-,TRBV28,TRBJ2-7,TGTGCCAGCAGTCTTATACAGGGGCCGCGAAGCGAGCAGTACTTC,CASSLIQGPRSEQYF
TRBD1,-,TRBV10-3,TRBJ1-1,TGTGCCACTACGGACAGGGAATTGGGTAACACTGAAGCTTTCTTT,CATTDRELGNTEAFF
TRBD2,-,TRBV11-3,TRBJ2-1,TGTGCCAGCAGCTTAGGCCCCGCGACTAGCGGGAGGGCCTACAATGAGCAGTTCTTC,CASSLGPATSGRAYNEQFF
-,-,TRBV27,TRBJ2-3,TGTGCCAGCAGTTCACGCACAGATACGCAGTATTTT,CASSSRTDTQYF
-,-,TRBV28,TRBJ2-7,TGTGCCAGCAGTTTAGGTGCGGGGCCCGAGCAGTACTTC,CASSLGAGPEQYF
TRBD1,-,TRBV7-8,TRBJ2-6,TGTGCCAGCAGCTTAGTTACTCGGACAGGGGGCTTTTCTGGGGCCAACGTCCTGACTTTC,CASSLVTRTGGFSGANVLTF
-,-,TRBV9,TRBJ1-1,TGTGCCAGCAGCGTAGACCCCGGGACTGAAGCTTTCTTT,CASSVDPGTEAFF
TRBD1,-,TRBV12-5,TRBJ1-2,TGTGCTAGTGGTTGGACAGGGTCTGAAGGCTACACCTTC,CASGWTGSEGYTF
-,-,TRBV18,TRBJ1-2,TGTGCCAGCTCACCTTTCGTTCTAAACACTAACTATGGCTACACCTTC,CASSPFVLNTNYGYTF
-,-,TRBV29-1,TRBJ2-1,TGCAGCGTGGCCCACTGGGGCCCCTACAATGAGCAGTTCTTC,CSVAHWGPYNEQFF
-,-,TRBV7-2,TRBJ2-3,TGTGCCAGCAGCTTAGCTCCGGGGTCCACAGATACGCAGTATTTT,CASSLAPGSTDTQYF
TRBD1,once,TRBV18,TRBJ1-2,TGTGCCAGCTCGCCGACATTAAACCGGGACAGGGGATTTCACGGCTACACCTTC,CASSPTLNRDRGFHGYTF
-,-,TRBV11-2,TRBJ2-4,TGTGCCAGCAGCTTATCGGGGACACCTATTGGGGCCAAAAACATTCAGTACTTC,CASSLSGTPIGAKNIQYF
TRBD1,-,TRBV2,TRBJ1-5,TGTGCCAGCAGTGAGATCCGGGACAGGGGGCGTCAGCCCCAGCATTTT,CASSEIRDRGRQPQHF
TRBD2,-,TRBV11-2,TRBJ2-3,TGTGCCAGCAGCTCGACTAGCGGCTTTAGTGATACGCAGTATTTT,CASSSTSGFSDTQYF
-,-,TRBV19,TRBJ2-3,TGTGCCAGTAGCAAAACAGGGTTGGGACCAGATACGCAGTATTTT,CASSKTGLGPDTQYF
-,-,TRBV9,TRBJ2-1,TGTGCCAGCAGCGTCACGGGAGACTTCTACAATGAGCAGTTCTTC,CASSVTGDFYNEQFF
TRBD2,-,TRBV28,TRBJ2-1,TGTGCCAGCAGCTCACTAGCGGGAGTCCCTGTAAGAAGCTCCTACAATGAGCAGTTCTTC,CASSSLAGVPVRSSYNEQFF
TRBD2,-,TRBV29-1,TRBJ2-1,TGCAGCGTCCTACTAGCGGGAGAGTACAATGAGCAGTTCTTC,CSVLLAGEYNEQFF
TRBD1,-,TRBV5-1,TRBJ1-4,TGCGCCAGCAGCGTCGGACAGGGAGTTAATGAAAAACTGTTTTTT,CASSVGQGVNEKLFF
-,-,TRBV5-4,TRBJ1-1,TGTGCCAGCAGCTTGTTCACTGAAGCTTTCTTT,CASSLFTEAFF
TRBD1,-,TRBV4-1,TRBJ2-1,TGCGCCAGCCGTCGGGACAGTAACTACAATGAGCAGTTCTTC,CASRRDSNYNEQFF
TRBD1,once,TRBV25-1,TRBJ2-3,TGTGCCAGCAGTAAAGACCCGGGACAGGCGGGAGATACGCAGTATTTT,CASSKDPGQAGDTQYF
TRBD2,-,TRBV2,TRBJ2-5,TGTGCCAGCAGTAGGACTAGCGGGGTGCACCAAGAGACCCAGTACTTC,CASSRTSGVHQETQYF
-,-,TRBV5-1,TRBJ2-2,TGCGCCAGCAGTCAGGACAGAAGAGAGGCCGGGGAGCTGTTTTTT,CASSQDRREAGELFF
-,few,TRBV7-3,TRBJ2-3,TGTGCCAGCAGCCCCACAGGCACAGATACGCAGTATTTT,CASSPTGTDTQYF
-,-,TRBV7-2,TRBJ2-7,TGTGCCAGCAGCTTAGTATTACGTGTTGAGCAGTACTTC,CASSLVLRVEQYF
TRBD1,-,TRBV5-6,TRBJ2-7,TGTGCCAGCAGCTTGACCGGGACAGGGGGCAGAGAGCAGTACTTC,CASSLTGTGGREQYF
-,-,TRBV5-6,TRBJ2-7,TGTGCCAGCAGCGCCAGACAGGCGAGCTCCTACGAGCAGTACTTC,CASSARQASSYEQYF
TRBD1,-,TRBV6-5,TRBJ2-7,TGTGCCAGCAGCCGGGACAGGGGTACCTACGAGCAGTACTTC,CASSRDRGTYEQYF
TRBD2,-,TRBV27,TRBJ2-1,TGTGCCAGCAGTTTCGGGACTAGCGGCAGCAATGAGCAGTTCTTC,CASSFGTSGSNEQFF
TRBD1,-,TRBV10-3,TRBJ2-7,TGTGCCATCAAGGACAGGGACTACGAGCAGTACTTC,CAIKDRDYEQYF
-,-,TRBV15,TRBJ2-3,TGTGCCACCAGCGAGATTCTAGTTTCGCAGTATTTT,CATSEILVSQYF
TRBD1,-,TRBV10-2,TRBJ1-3,TGCGCCAGCAGCTCGGGACAGCCTGGAAACACCATATATTTT,CASSSGQPGNTIYF
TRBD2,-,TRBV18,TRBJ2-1,TGTGCCAGCTCACCGCCGGGACTAGCGGGAGTTAATGAGCAGTTCTTC,CASSPPGLAGVNEQFF
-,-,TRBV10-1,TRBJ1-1,TGCGCCAGCAGTGAGGGGGGCAAAGTGCTAATGAACACTGAAGCTTTCTTT,CASSEGGKVLMNTEAFF
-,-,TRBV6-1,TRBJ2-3,TGTGCCAGCAGTGAAGACAGGAGCACAGATACGCAGTATTTT,CASSEDRSTDTQYF